The clone carrying this TCR beta chain was observed a few times. This sample is drawn from a study of blood T cell repertoires in COVID-19. Study-level information: Samples representing acute and convalescent COVID-19 were sourced from the United States, Italy and Spain. In each case, the material was cDNA or gDNA derived from T cells, B-cell-depleted T cells, or PBMCs.

Per the authors' pipeline: Using reference gene primer amplification, nucleated cell counts were estimated. TCRdb keeps only in-frame clones here, not all; method: immunoSEQ multiplex PCR. The DNA gave D and trimming, while V, J and clone size come from that table. Altogether 200,000 to 250,000 clones are present, roughly 84% being singletons, with the ten largest covering 3% to 4.5%. Germline CDR1 reads SGDLS; CDR2 reads YYNGEE. Trimming at V came to 3 bases and at J to 4 bases, leaving 6 bases not matched to a gene. The CDR3 contains 15 residues. This clonotype originated in a woman older than 75 with acute or convalescent COVID-19. The V gene is TRBV9, the J gene TRBJ1-4; 7 bases fit TRBD1. What was sequenced was peripheral blood. CDR3 loop: CASSEGAGRNEKLFF. CDR3 DNA: TGTGCCAGCAGCGAGGGGGCAGGGCGTAATGAAAAACTGTTTTTT.